This TCR beta chain was recorded in a study of blood T cell repertoires in COVID-19. About the study: The United States, Italy and Spain were the sources of the acute and convalescent COVID-19 samples.

This table comes from immunoSEQ multiplex PCR, and its TCRdb copy is limited to in-frame clones, with some not included. The sample shows around 480,000 clones, about nine tenths of them seen only once. In terms of age and location, participants ranged from roughly 18 to 95 years and lived in about two dozen US areas. Recovered participants had two consecutive negative NP/OP PCR tests, healthcare professional clearance, or symptom resolution. This TCR was sampled from a woman between 18 and 29 years old who had recovered from COVID-19. The sample comprised PBMCs or T cells enriched from blood (not recorded which).

CDR3 region: CASSPLEGNTIYF. Here the CDR3 DNA reads TGTGCCAGCAGTCCCTTGGAGGGAAACACCATATATTTT. The V call is TRBV28, the J call TRBJ1-3; D uncertain. The germline gives CDR1 MDHEN, CDR2 SYDVKM. The CDR3 length is 13 residues. Trimming stripped 5 bases from V and 4 bases from J, with 9 bases between. The whole variable domain, remainder taken from reference TRBV28 and TRBJ1-3, is DVKVTQSSRYLVKRTGEKVFLECVQDMDHENMFWYRQDPGLGLRLIYFSYDVKMKEKGDIPEGYSVSREKKERFSLILESASTNQTSMYLCASSPLEGNTIYFGEGSWLTVV.